This TCR beta chain was captured in a study of T cell clonotyping in hematopoietic cell transplantation. Findings and limits, study-wide: No sorting was done, leaving CD4 and CD8 contributions mixed. Graft donor and pretransplant recipient Inverse Simpson Index values predicted broader posttransplant TCR diversity.

Clones were sequenced by immunoSEQ multiplex PCR, and TCRdb holds only the in-frame ones, with some missing. The data show a few thousand clones, approximately 90% seen once. This clone was recorded only once. The antigen remains undetermined. Germline assignment: CDR1 MDHEN and CDR2 SYDVKM. V dropped 5 bases and J dropped 4 bases, with 20 bases sitting between them. CDR3 size: 16 residues. This clonotype was sampled from a male patient aged 55 to 69 who had an allogeneic stem cell transplant from a related donor, so the T cells may come from the graft donor. Some clones in this sample may be carry-over from other donors' samples. This material consisted of PBMCs, taken at the time of graft-versus-host disease after allogeneic stem cell transplant. This chain joins TRBV28 and TRBJ1-2; D ambiguous. CDR3 nucleotide sequence: TGTGCCAGCAGTCCCCCGGGAGGGCAGGCCTCCTATGGCTACACCTTC. Its protein is CASSPPGGQASYGYTF.